Sequencing of this T cell receptor beta chain was carried out in a study of shared clonotypes between healthy human individuals. Details on this clone: The antigen remains undetermined.

Study-wide points: Estimated clonotype richness was generally higher in naive than memory subsets.

Here immunoSEQ multiplex PCR was the method, and the copy in TCRdb shows in-frame clones only, minus some. The sample records around 2,000,000 clones, over 85% being singletons. Naive CD8 cells comprised CD45RO-negative, CCR7-positively selected cells, excluding terminally differentiated effector memory CD45RA+ cells. The receptor comes from a man aged 18-30 years in good health. Sequencing used naive CD8+ T cells sorted from blood.

CDR3 protein: CASSFSPGVGTEAFF. Here the CDR3 DNA reads TGTGCCAGCAGCTTCTCCCCCGGGGTTGGCACTGAAGCTTTCTTT. V gene TRBV13 combines with J gene TRBJ1-1; D gene unclear. V shed 3 bases and J shed 4 bases, with 15 bases lying between them. The CDR3 totals 15 residues. In germline, CDR1 is PRHDT, CDR2 FYEKMQ (reference sequence).